The next 11 T cell receptor beta chains were all read from a single sample in a study of beta chain features in type 1 diabetes. Every bit of the isolated RNA underwent reverse transcription, so sequencing read expressed TCRB transcripts. This table comes from immunoSEQ multiplex PCR, and its TCRdb copy is limited to in-frame clones, with some not included. The table lists roughly 120,000 clones, roughly 40% of them singletons. The sequenced sample consisted of stem cell memory CD4+ T cells from blood. The receptor set was obtained from a woman younger than 30 in good health.

The chain has TRBV28 and TRBJ1-1; tentatively, D is TRBD1 (5 bases). The V end lost 11 bases, the J end lost 3 bases, and 19 bases lay between the germline ends. The germline gives CDR1 MDHEN, CDR2 SYDVKM. The CDR3 spans 14 residues. The DNA of the CDR3 is TGTGCCTGCGCAAGGGGTCAGATTTACACTGAAGCTTTCTTT. Translating gives CACARGQIYTEAFF.

The chain links TRBV4-2 to TRBJ1-4; no definite D call. Germline values: CDR1 LGHNA, CDR2 YNFKEQ. The CDR3 consists of 11 residues. Trimming removed 4 bases at V and 14 bases at J, with 11 bases between. The CDR3 reads CASSRGDGLFF. The CDR3 DNA reads as TGTGCCAGCAGCCGGGGAGACGGGCTGTTTTTT.

This clone came up a few times. V usage is TRBV28 and J usage is TRBJ2-1, with D possibly matching TRBD1 (5 bases). There are 15 residues in the CDR3. Germline V gene data show CDR1 as MDHEN and CDR2 as SYDVKM. The V end was cut by 6 bases, the J end by 4 bases, with 16 bases between. The CDR3 loop reads CASSRPGALYNEQFF. The CDR3 region has the DNA TGTGCCAGCAGCCGCCCTGGGGCCCTTTACAATGAGCAGTTCTTC.

This clone turned up a few times. The genes are TRBV15 and TRBJ2-7, with D uncertain. V was cut by 0 bases and J by 3 bases, with 6 bases left in between. The CDR3 is 13 residues long. CDR1 LNHNV and CDR2 YYDKDF come from the germline V gene (reference sequence). The CDR3 loop reads CATSRDPNYEQYF. The CDR3 nucleotides read TGTGCCACCAGCAGAGACCCTAACTACGAGCAGTACTTC.

This clone appeared a few times. V gene TRBV6-6 combines with J gene TRBJ2-1; 8 bases map to TRBD2. Germline values: CDR1 MNHNY, CDR2 SVGAGI (reference sequence). The CDR3 runs 15 residues. The V and J ends lost 2 bases and 9 bases, in that order; junction bases with no gene match: 9. The CDR3 DNA follows: TGTGCCAGCAGTTACGTCCAGCGGGAGTTTAGTGAGCAGTTCTTC. Translation gives CASSYVQREFSEQFF.

The chain joins TRBV4-2 to TRBJ1-5; no firm D call. The germline gives CDR1 LGHNA, CDR2 YNFKEQ. V lost 1 base and J 6 bases, leaving 13 bases between the germline ends. There are 15 residues in the CDR3. CDR3 sequence: CASSQARGLGQPQHF. CDR3 bases: TGTGCCAGCAGCCAAGCGCGGGGTTTAGGTCAGCCCCAGCATTTT.

The chain joins TRBV7-2 to TRBJ2-2; TRBD2 aligns across 15 bases. This CDR3 spans 18 amino acids. V was clipped by 0 bases and J by 5 bases; unmatched bases: 4. Germline loops: CDR1 SGHTA, CDR2 FQGNSA. The CDR3 DNA sequence: TGTGCCAGCAGCTTAGCCGGACTAGCGGGAGGGAGGACCGGGGAGCTGTTTTTT. It yields the protein CASSLAGLAGGRTGELFF.

There are a few counts of this clone. The genes are TRBV30 and TRBJ1-4; maybe TRBD1 (5 bases). The CDR3 consists of 14 residues. V was trimmed by 1 base and J by 7 bases, leaving 13 bases between them. The germline gives CDR1 GTSNPN, CDR2 SVGIG (reference sequence). In DNA, the CDR3 is TGTGCCTGGAGTGCCAGGGCTTTAATTGAAAAACTGTTTTTT. Its translation: CAWSARALIEKLFF.

The chain has TRBV7-2 and TRBJ2-7; 8 nucleotides agree with TRBD2. The trim removed 8 bases at V and 2 bases at J, leaving 5 bases unmatched. CDR1 SGHTA and CDR2 FQGNSA come from the germline V gene. The CDR3 has 13 residues. The CDR3, as DNA: TGTGCCAGCGCAAGCGGGAGCGCCTACGAGCAGTACTTC. Its protein product is CASASGSAYEQYF.

This clone was found a few times. The rearrangement joins TRBV19 to TRBJ2-1; possibly TRBD2 for D (5 bases). CDR3 length equals 16 residues. Trimming removed 4 bases at V and 3 bases at J, with 16 bases between. Germline CDR1 reads LNHDA; CDR2 reads SQIVND (reference sequence). CDR3 loop: CASSNLRSGFYNEQFF. CDR3 nucleotide sequence: TGTGCCAGTAGTAATCTGAGAAGCGGATTCTACAATGAGCAGTTCTTC.

V is TRBV7-9 and J is TRBJ1-2; D is unresolved. Deletions cut 1 base from V and 8 bases from J, with 14 bases between. Germline lookup yields CDR1 SEHNR and CDR2 FQNEAQ (reference sequence). This CDR3 spans 14 amino acids. CDR3 nucleotide sequence: TGTGCCAGCAGCTTAGGTGCGGGATCGCCGGGCTACACCTTC. Translating gives CASSLGAGSPGYTF.